This is a list of T cell receptor beta chains from one sample in a study of T cell responses to AZD1222 COVID-19 vaccine. Libraries were prepared by immunoSEQ multiplex PCR; TCRdb keeps only in-frame clonotypes and omits some of them. The data contain over 100,000 clones, around 84% of them singletons. Specimen: peripheral blood, collected on day 0 of AZD1222 vaccination. These receptors were collected from an adult in good health. Each CDR3 is given with its conserved first and last residue. The order of the fields is V gene, J gene, CDR3 protein.

>TRBV3-1/TRBV3-2|TRBJ2-1
CASSQDLGGSEQFF
>TRBV6-5|TRBJ1-1
CASSYSRGRNTEAFF
>TRBV19|TRBJ1-5
CASSVRTGVAQPQHF
>TRBV5-4|TRBJ2-5
CASSLEAGQETQYF
>TRBV9|TRBJ1-5
CASSSAPGNQPQHF
>TRBV7-8|TRBJ1-1
CASSIQNTEAFF
>TRBV11-3|TRBJ1-6
CASSLDRTGGPCNSPLHF
>TRBV28|TRBJ1-2
CASSLRQGREGYTF
>TRBV7-9|TRBJ2-2
CASSPAGGRLSGELFF
>TRBV5-1|TRBJ1-1
CASSLAVNTEAFF
>TRBV19|TRBJ1-1
CASKGRSPEAFF
>TRBV19|TRBJ1-4
CASRLEGAVEKLFF
>TRBV5-1|TRBJ2-7
CASSPPRGYEQYF
>TRBV28|TRBJ1-5
CASSLILGRQPQHF